One sample yielded the 16 T cell receptor beta chains listed below, sequenced in a study of shared clonotypes between healthy human individuals. Libraries were prepared by immunoSEQ multiplex PCR; TCRdb keeps only in-frame clonotypes and omits some of them. The sample holds some 1 million clones, approximately 68% seen once. The specimen sequenced was memory CD4+ T cells sorted from blood. Described subset: CD45RA-negative fraction. All receptors derive from a young man in good health.

The chain links TRBV4-1 to TRBJ1-5; no clear D gene. The CDR3 totals 14 residues. Germline V gives CDR1 MGHRA, CDR2 YSYEKL. V lost 4 bases and J 2 bases, leaving 9 bases between the germline ends. CDR3 sequence: CASSPLGGNQPQHF. The CDR3, as DNA: TGCGCCAGCAGCCCCCTGGGCGGCAATCAGCCCCAGCATTTT.

The count of this clone is one. The chain is built from TRBV5-8 and TRBJ2-7; D is undetermined. V shed 1 base and J shed 2 bases, with 10 bases lying between them. The length of the CDR3 is 14 residues. Germline V gives CDR1 SGHTS, CDR2 YDEGEE. Written as DNA, the CDR3 is TGTGCCAGCAGCTTGCCATACCTACCCTACGAGCAGTACTTC. Its translation: CASSLPYLPYEQYF.

The chain combines TRBV4-1 with TRBJ1-5; no firm D call. V was clipped by 5 bases and J by 0 bases, with 11 bases between them. Per the germline V gene, CDR1 is MGHRA and CDR2 is YSYEKL. The CDR3 has 15 residues. Here the CDR3 DNA reads TGCGCCAGCAGCGGCACAGCATATAGCAATCAGCCCCAGCATTTT. Translation gives CASSGTAYSNQPQHF.

This chain uses TRBV23-1 with TRBJ1-5; TRBD1 is a possible D gene (6 bases). TRBV23-1 counts as an open reading frame of uncertain function. The V end lost 7 bases, the J end lost 2 bases, and 12 bases lay between the germline ends. The CDR3 loop spans 14 amino acids. The CDR3 sequence: CASTGNRGNQPQHF. The CDR3 DNA follows: TGCGCCAGCACCGGTAACAGGGGCAATCAGCCCCAGCATTTT.

The chain combines TRBV5-6 with TRBJ2-7; D is undetermined. V was shortened by 1 base and J by 4 bases, with 6 bases between the two germline ends. The CDR3 covers 12 residues. Germline-derived CDR1 and CDR2 are SGHDT and YYEEEE. The CDR3 here is CASSLFLYEQYF. In DNA, the CDR3 is TGTGCCAGCAGCTTGTTTCTGTACGAGCAGTACTTC.

The rearrangement links TRBV4-3 to TRBJ2-7; D might be TRBD2 (5 bases). CDR1 LGHNA and CDR2 YSLEER come from the germline V gene. The CDR3 is 14 residues long. Trimming shortened V by 1 base and J by 5 bases, and 12 bases separated the two germline ends. The CDR3 reads CASSQGSLAHEQYF. The DNA of the CDR3 is TGCGCCAGCAGCCAAGGATCCCTAGCCCACGAGCAGTACTTC.

CDR3 region: CASSDARAGETQYF. In DNA, the CDR3 is TGTGCCAGCAGCGATGCTCGGGCCGGGGAGACCCAGTACTTC. The chain is built from TRBV5-6 and TRBJ2-5, with unresolved D. Germline V lookup: CDR1 SGHDT, CDR2 YYEEEE. The CDR3 contains 14 residues. The V end was cut by 4 bases, the J end by 5 bases, with 15 bases between. The whole variable domain, filled in from reference TRBV5-6 and TRBJ2-5, reads DAGVTQSPTHLIKTRGQQVTLRCSPKSGHDTVSWYQQALGQGPQFIFQYYEEEERQRGNFPDRFSGHQFPNYSSELNVNALLLGDSALYLCASSDARAGETQYFGPGTRLLVL.

The V call is TRBV6-1, the J call TRBJ1-5; the D gene is possibly TRBD1 (6 bases). V lost 1 base, J lost 2 bases, and 9 bases lay in between. Germline values: CDR1 MNHNS, CDR2 SASEGT. The CDR3 has 15 amino acids. For the CDR3, the DNA is TGTGCCAGCAGTGAAGAGGGGGGAGGCAATCAGCCCCAGCATTTT. Protein: CASSEEGGGNQPQHF.

The chain is built from TRBV14 and TRBJ1-5, with TRBD1 as a possible D gene (5 bases). CDR1 and CDR2 from the germline V gene are SGHDN and FVKESK. V lost 0 bases, J lost 2 bases, and 20 bases lay in between. The CDR3 extends over 19 amino acids. The CDR3 is CASSQDWRGPGLGNQPQHF. In DNA form, the CDR3 reads TGTGCCAGCAGCCAAGATTGGAGGGGCCCAGGTCTGGGCAATCAGCCCCAGCATTTT.

This clone has a handful of counts. The CDR3 loop is CAISESRTSTDTQYF. For the CDR3, the DNA is TGTGCCATCAGTGAGTCTCGGACTAGCACAGATACGCAGTATTTT. The chain links TRBV10-3 to TRBJ2-3; D is perhaps TRBD2 (5 bases). Trimming cost V 0 bases and J 0 bases, with 7 bases left between them. The CDR3 sequence is 15 residues long. CDR1 is ENHRY and CDR2 is SYGVKD in the germline V gene.

The rearrangement uses TRBV19 and TRBJ1-2; unclear D gene. V was clipped by 6 bases and J by 3 bases, with 14 bases between them. Germline V lookup: CDR1 LNHDA, CDR2 SQIVND (reference sequence). The CDR3 has 14 amino acids. The CDR3 loop is CASRGAGQDYGYTF. The DNA for the CDR3 is TGTGCCAGTAGGGGTGCGGGCCAGGACTATGGCTACACCTTC. Complete variable domain (other parts from reference TRBV19 and TRBJ1-2): DGGITQSPKYLFRKEGQNVTLSCEQNLNHDAMYWYRQDPGQGLRLIYYSQIVNDFQKGDIAEGYSVSREKKESFPLTVTSAQKNPTAFYLCASRGAGQDYGYTFGSGTRLTVV.

The CDR3 DNA reads as TGTGCCAGCAGCCCCCACCCCGGTTTTAGAGCCCTCCACTTT. This translates into CASSPHPGFRALHF. This sequence joins TRBV9 and TRBJ1-6; D is ambiguous. Germline loops: CDR1 SGDLS, CDR2 YYNGEE. Trimming stripped 4 bases from V and 14 bases from J, with 19 bases between. This CDR3 contains 14 residues.

This chain joins TRBV19 and TRBJ1-4, with 7 nucleotides matching TRBD1. The J segment lost 5 bases and the V segment lost 8 bases, leaving 5 bases of the junction unmatched. Germline V gene sequence: CDR1 LNHDA, CDR2 SQIVND (reference sequence). CDR3 size: 13 residues. The CDR3 DNA reads as TGTGCCAGTTCGACAGGGTGGAATGAAAAACTGTTTTTT. Protein product: CASSTGWNEKLFF.

This chain joins TRBV11-2 and TRBJ2-5; D may be TRBD1 (7 bases). Trimming took 5 bases from V and 5 from J, leaving 15 bases between them. The CDR3 covers 14 residues. Per the germline V gene, CDR1 is SGHAT and CDR2 is FQNNGV. CDR3 sequence reads: CASSPPGGQETQYF. The CDR3 DNA reads as TGTGCCAGCAGCCCCCCAGGGGGGCAGGAGACCCAGTACTTC.

CDR3 protein: CASSWTGASTDTQYF. DNA for the CDR3: TGCGCCAGCAGCTGGACAGGGGCTAGCACAGATACGCAGTATTTT. The chain links TRBV5-1 to TRBJ2-3; 9 positions agree with TRBD1. The V gene end was trimmed by 3 bases and the J gene end by 0 bases; junction bases not matched to a gene: 2. The CDR3 is 15 amino acids. Looked up from germline, CDR1 is SGHRS and CDR2 is YFSETQ.

The chain carries TRBV28 and TRBJ2-3; D not certain. Trimming removed 5 bases from V and 2 bases from J, with 8 bases in between. The CDR3 runs to 13 residues. The germline V gene encodes CDR1 MDHEN and CDR2 SYDVKM. Written as DNA, the CDR3 is TGTGCCAGCAGTCCCCCAGACACAGATACGCAGTATTTT. Its translation: CASSPPDTDTQYF.